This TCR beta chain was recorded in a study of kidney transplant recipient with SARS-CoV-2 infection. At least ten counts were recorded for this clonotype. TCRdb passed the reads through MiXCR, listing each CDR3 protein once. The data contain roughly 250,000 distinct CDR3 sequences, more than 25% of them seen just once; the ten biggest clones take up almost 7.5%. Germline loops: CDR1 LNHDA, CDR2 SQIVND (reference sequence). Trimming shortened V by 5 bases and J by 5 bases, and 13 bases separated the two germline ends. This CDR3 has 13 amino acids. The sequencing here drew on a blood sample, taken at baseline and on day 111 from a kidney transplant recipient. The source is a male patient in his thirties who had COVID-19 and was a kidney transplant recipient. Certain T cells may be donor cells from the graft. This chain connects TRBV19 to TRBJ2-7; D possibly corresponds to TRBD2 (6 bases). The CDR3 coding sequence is TGTGCCAGTAGTCCGAGGGGACTGGACGAGCAGTACTTC. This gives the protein CASSPRGLDEQYF.